The present T cell receptor beta chain was sequenced within a study of shared clonotypes between healthy human individuals. On this clone itself: Antigen unknown.

The CDR3 has 12 amino acids. CDR1 and CDR2 (germline): SGHTA, FQGNSA. V lost 6 bases to trimming and J lost 0 bases, with 5 bases between them. All the donors were Caucasian adults who lived in Nashville, Tennessee. The split of CD4+ cells yielded CD45RA+ naive and CD45RA-negative memory subsets. Some clones are missing from TCRdb's copy, which holds only in-frame ones; the method was immunoSEQ multiplex PCR. The table has about 1.1 million clones, around 82% seen once. General observations from the study: The represented genetic and exposure-history diversity was limited by the small number of donors.

This receptor was taken from a young man in good health. Some clones in this sample may be carry-over from other donors' samples. The source material was memory CD4+ T cells from PBMCs. Subset in this sample: CD45RA-negative fraction. The chain links TRBV7-2 to TRBJ1-1, with D unresolved. CDR3: CASRIMNTEAFF. CDR3 DNA sequence: TGTGCCAGCAGGATCATGAACACTGAAGCTTTCTTT.